The rows below give T cell receptor beta chains drawn from one sample of a study of T cells in Graves' hyperthyroidism and ophthalmopathy. TCRdb reprocessed the multiplex PCR reads via MiXCR and lists one record per CDR3 protein. The profile shows some 700,000 distinct CDR3 sequences, 17% of them singletons. The sequencing input was blood. The receptors were sampled from a man aged 50-59 years with Graves' hyperthyroidism. Each CDR3 is given with its conserved first and last residue. Each record gives: clone size, V gene, D gene, J gene, CDR3 protein, CDR3 DNA. A D gene is named only where the DNA matches it firmly. Size is omitted from some rows. Given values are once, few, many or a class for expanded clones.

abundance: -
v_gene: TRBV7-9
d_gene: -
j_gene: TRBJ1-3
CDR3aa: CASTLGDTIYF
CDR3nt: TGTGCCAGCACCTTAGGGGACACCATATATTTT

abundance: once
v_gene: TRBV3-1
d_gene: -
j_gene: TRBJ2-2
CDR3aa: CASSQDGGGPNTGELFF
CDR3nt: TGTGCCAGCAGCCAAGATGGGGGCGGGCCGAACACCGGGGAGCTGTTTTTT

abundance: many
v_gene: TRBV12-3/TRBV12-4
d_gene: TRBD1
j_gene: TRBJ2-7
CDR3aa: CASSPWGQGDSYEQYF
CDR3nt: TGTGCCAGCAGTCCGTGGGGACAGGGGGATTCCTACGAGCAGTACTTC

abundance: few
v_gene: TRBV25-1
d_gene: -
j_gene: TRBJ2-3
CDR3aa: CASSEYAGVATDTQYF
CDR3nt: TGTGCCAGCAGTGAATACGCAGGGGTGGCCACAGATACGCAGTATTTT

abundance: many
v_gene: TRBV2
d_gene: TRBD2
j_gene: TRBJ2-2
CDR3aa: CASTTPGLATGELFF
CDR3nt: TGTGCCAGCACCACTCCGGGACTAGCGACCGGGGAGCTGTTTTTT

abundance: -
v_gene: TRBV20-1
d_gene: TRBD1
j_gene: TRBJ1-6
CDR3aa: CSARHLRQGDNSPLHF
CDR3nt: TGCAGTGCTAGACACTTACGACAGGGGGATAATTCACCCCTCCACTTT

abundance: -
v_gene: TRBV2
d_gene: TRBD1
j_gene: TRBJ2-7
CDR3aa: CASTLDRGHHEQYF
CDR3nt: TGTGCCAGCACCCTAGACAGGGGGCACCACGAGCAGTACTTC

abundance: many
v_gene: TRBV18
d_gene: TRBD1
j_gene: TRBJ1-2
CDR3aa: CASSPIGTGRNYGYTF
CDR3nt: TGTGCCAGCTCACCCATAGGGACAGGCCGGAACTATGGCTACACCTTC

abundance: -
v_gene: TRBV24-1
d_gene: -
j_gene: TRBJ2-1
CDR3aa: CATATGQLPYNEQFF
CDR3nt: TGTGCCACCGCCACAGGACAGCTTCCTTACAATGAGCAGTTCTTC

abundance: many
v_gene: TRBV28
d_gene: -
j_gene: TRBJ1-2
CDR3aa: CASSQSTGTTDGYTF
CDR3nt: TGTGCCAGCAGTCAATCCACCGGGACCACAGATGGCTACACCTTC

abundance: many
v_gene: TRBV28
d_gene: TRBD1
j_gene: TRBJ1-5
CDR3aa: CASIRPGQTNQPQHF
CDR3nt: TGTGCCAGCATTCGACCGGGACAGACTAATCAGCCCCAGCATTTT

abundance: many
v_gene: TRBV20-1
d_gene: -
j_gene: TRBJ1-5
CDR3aa: CSAIQDSNQPQHF
CDR3nt: TGCAGTGCTATACAGGATAGCAATCAGCCCCAGCATTTT

abundance: few
v_gene: TRBV29-1
d_gene: TRBD2
j_gene: TRBJ2-7
CDR3aa: CSVAGTNEQYF
CDR3nt: TGCAGCGTTGCCGGGACTAACGAGCAGTACTTC

abundance: many
v_gene: TRBV29-1
d_gene: TRBD1
j_gene: TRBJ1-2
CDR3aa: CSVEDLGTGGGGYTF
CDR3nt: TGCAGCGTTGAAGATCTCGGGACAGGGGGCGGTGGCTACACCTTC

abundance: many
v_gene: TRBV5-5
d_gene: TRBD2
j_gene: TRBJ2-3
CDR3aa: CASSTPLAGATDTQYF
CDR3nt: TGTGCCAGCAGCACTCCTTTAGCGGGAGCGACAGATACGCAGTATTTT

abundance: few
v_gene: TRBV12-3/TRBV12-4
d_gene: -
j_gene: TRBJ1-3
CDR3aa: CASSFLKSGNTIYF
CDR3nt: TGTGCCAGCAGTTTCCTCAAATCTGGAAACACCATATATTTT

abundance: -
v_gene: TRBV6-5
d_gene: -
j_gene: TRBJ1-2
CDR3aa: CASSYSSGGNYGYTF
CDR3nt: TGTGCCAGCAGTTACTCGAGTGGGGGAAACTATGGCTACACCTTC

abundance: many
v_gene: TRBV11-2
d_gene: TRBD2
j_gene: TRBJ2-7
CDR3aa: CASSFRLVSSGRTWEQYF
CDR3nt: TGTGCCAGCAGCTTTCGCCTTGTCTCTAGCGGGAGAACATGGGAGCAGTACTTC

abundance: many
v_gene: TRBV28
d_gene: TRBD2
j_gene: TRBJ2-1
CDR3aa: CASSSGQEGGRASSYNEQFF
CDR3nt: TGTGCCAGCAGTTCCGGACAGGAGGGCGGGAGGGCCAGTTCCTACAATGAGCAGTTCTTC

abundance: many
v_gene: TRBV18
d_gene: TRBD1
j_gene: TRBJ1-1
CDR3aa: CASSETGVDTEAFF
CDR3nt: TGTGCCAGCTCAGAAACAGGGGTGGACACTGAAGCTTTCTTT

abundance: few
v_gene: TRBV11-2
d_gene: -
j_gene: TRBJ2-1
CDR3aa: CASSSSLREQFF
CDR3nt: TGTGCCAGCAGCTCATCCCTACGGGAGCAGTTCTTC

abundance: -
v_gene: TRBV15
d_gene: -
j_gene: TRBJ2-1
CDR3aa: CATSRDKGVVDEQFF
CDR3nt: TGTGCCACCAGCAGAGATAAGGGGGTTGTGGATGAGCAGTTCTTC

abundance: many
v_gene: TRBV27
d_gene: TRBD1
j_gene: TRBJ2-7
CDR3aa: CASSKSDRGYEQYF
CDR3nt: TGTGCCAGCAGCAAGTCGGACAGGGGTTACGAGCAGTACTTC

abundance: few
v_gene: TRBV25-1
d_gene: -
j_gene: TRBJ2-3
CDR3aa: CASSEASARTDTQYF
CDR3nt: TGTGCCAGCAGTGAAGCAAGCGCCCGGACAGATACGCAGTATTTT

abundance: many
v_gene: TRBV18
d_gene: -
j_gene: TRBJ1-1
CDR3aa: CASSPQLYGNTEAFF
CDR3nt: TGTGCCAGCTCACCCCAACTCTACGGGAACACTGAAGCTTTCTTT

abundance: many
v_gene: TRBV6-2/TRBV6-3
d_gene: TRBD1
j_gene: TRBJ1-1
CDR3aa: CASSWDRLNTEAFF
CDR3nt: TGTGCCAGCAGTTGGGACAGGCTGAACACTGAAGCTTTCTTT

abundance: many
v_gene: TRBV12-3/TRBV12-4
d_gene: -
j_gene: TRBJ1-5
CDR3aa: CASSLDDYTTNQPQHF
CDR3nt: TGTGCCAGCAGTTTAGATGACTACACTACCAATCAGCCCCAGCATTTT

abundance: many
v_gene: TRBV13
d_gene: -
j_gene: TRBJ2-7
CDR3aa: CASSLGRMIYEQYF
CDR3nt: TGTGCCAGCAGCTTAGGACGGATGATCTACGAGCAGTACTTC

abundance: many
v_gene: TRBV13
d_gene: TRBD1
j_gene: TRBJ1-4
CDR3aa: CASSSRGRGEKLFF
CDR3nt: TGTGCCAGCAGCTCCAGGGGGCGGGGTGAAAAACTGTTTTTT

abundance: -
v_gene: TRBV25-1
d_gene: TRBD1
j_gene: TRBJ2-1
CDR3aa: CASSGDRQKRYNEQFF
CDR3nt: TGTGCCAGCAGTGGGGACAGACAAAAGAGATACAATGAGCAGTTCTTC

abundance: many
v_gene: TRBV7-2
d_gene: TRBD1
j_gene: TRBJ1-5
CDR3aa: CASSLGQGANQPQHF
CDR3nt: TGTGCCAGCAGCTTGGGACAGGGGGCAAATCAGCCCCAGCATTTT

abundance: many
v_gene: TRBV12-3/TRBV12-4
d_gene: TRBD2
j_gene: TRBJ2-1
CDR3aa: CASSSTSGRVRGAYNEQFF
CDR3nt: TGTGCCAGCAGTTCGACTAGCGGGAGGGTGCGGGGTGCCTACAATGAGCAGTTCTTC

abundance: -
v_gene: TRBV10-3
d_gene: -
j_gene: TRBJ2-2
CDR3aa: CAISPLGSRETGELFF
CDR3nt: TGTGCCATCAGCCCTCTAGGAAGCCGGGAGACCGGGGAGCTGTTTTTT

abundance: many
v_gene: TRBV28
d_gene: -
j_gene: TRBJ2-3
CDR3aa: CASSSPRTDTQYF
CDR3nt: TGTGCCAGCAGCTCGCCTCGCACAGATACGCAGTATTTT

abundance: many
v_gene: TRBV7-9
d_gene: -
j_gene: TRBJ1-6
CDR3aa: CASSSRGVGLNSPLHF
CDR3nt: TGTGCCAGCAGCTCCAGAGGCGTAGGGTTGAATTCACCCCTCCACTTT

abundance: many
v_gene: TRBV5-1
d_gene: -
j_gene: TRBJ1-2
CDR3aa: CASSLARGDYGYTF
CDR3nt: TGCGCCAGCAGCTTGGCCCGGGGTGACTATGGCTACACCTTC

abundance: many
v_gene: TRBV7-8
d_gene: TRBD2
j_gene: TRBJ2-3
CDR3aa: CASSLAGGGRATDTQYF
CDR3nt: TGTGCCAGCAGCTTAGCGGGTGGCGGGAGGGCCACAGATACGCAGTATTTT

abundance: many
v_gene: TRBV2
d_gene: -
j_gene: TRBJ2-5
CDR3aa: CASSVQETQYF
CDR3nt: TGTGCCAGCAGTGTTCAAGAGACCCAGTACTTC

abundance: many
v_gene: TRBV27
d_gene: -
j_gene: TRBJ2-1
CDR3aa: CASSFGNNEQFF
CDR3nt: TGTGCCAGCAGTTTTGGAAACAATGAGCAGTTCTTC

abundance: few
v_gene: TRBV10-2
d_gene: -
j_gene: TRBJ1-1
CDR3aa: CATMTAVNTEAFF
CDR3nt: TGCGCCACCATGACAGCAGTGAACACTGAAGCTTTCTTT

abundance: few
v_gene: TRBV7-3
d_gene: TRBD1
j_gene: TRBJ2-7
CDR3aa: CASSIMGQPGHEQYF
CDR3nt: TGTGCCAGCAGCATCATGGGACAGCCCGGCCACGAGCAGTACTTC

abundance: -
v_gene: TRBV7-3
d_gene: TRBD2
j_gene: TRBJ2-3
CDR3aa: CASSLTGLTTDTQYF
CDR3nt: TGTGCCAGCAGCTTAACGGGACTAACCACAGATACGCAGTATTTT

abundance: many
v_gene: TRBV2
d_gene: -
j_gene: TRBJ2-5
CDR3aa: CASSDPGFQETQYF
CDR3nt: TGTGCCAGCAGTGATCCGGGTTTCCAAGAGACCCAGTACTTC

abundance: many
v_gene: TRBV6-5
d_gene: -
j_gene: TRBJ1-4
CDR3aa: CASSYTGSASEKLFF
CDR3nt: TGTGCCAGCAGTTACACGGGGAGCGCGAGTGAAAAACTGTTTTTT

abundance: many
v_gene: TRBV27
d_gene: TRBD2
j_gene: TRBJ2-3
CDR3aa: CASSSWTSLRDTQYF
CDR3nt: TGTGCCAGCAGTTCCTGGACTAGCCTGCGAGATACGCAGTATTTT

abundance: many
v_gene: TRBV20-1
d_gene: -
j_gene: TRBJ2-1
CDR3aa: CSAIRLAENEQFF
CDR3nt: TGCAGTGCTATAAGGCTCGCGGAGAATGAGCAGTTCTTC

abundance: many
v_gene: TRBV2
d_gene: -
j_gene: TRBJ2-2
CDR3aa: CASQANTNTGELFF
CDR3nt: TGTGCCAGCCAGGCGAATACGAACACCGGGGAGCTGTTTTTT

abundance: -
v_gene: TRBV3-1
d_gene: -
j_gene: TRBJ2-5
CDR3aa: CASSQGRRSPETQYF
CDR3nt: TGTGCCAGCAGCCAAGGCAGGAGAAGTCCGGAGACCCAGTACTTC

abundance: many
v_gene: TRBV28
d_gene: -
j_gene: TRBJ1-5
CDR3aa: CASRTLSGGLSQPQHF
CDR3nt: TGTGCCAGCAGGACACTTAGCGGGGGGCTCAGTCAGCCCCAGCATTTT

abundance: few
v_gene: TRBV28
d_gene: -
j_gene: TRBJ1-6
CDR3aa: CASSSYRVPDSPLHF
CDR3nt: TGTGCCAGCAGTTCTTACAGGGTTCCGGATTCACCCCTCCACTTT

abundance: many
v_gene: TRBV7-8
d_gene: -
j_gene: TRBJ1-1
CDR3aa: CASSFMGAEAFF
CDR3nt: TGTGCCAGCAGCTTTATGGGGGCTGAAGCTTTCTTT

abundance: many
v_gene: TRBV29-1
d_gene: TRBD2
j_gene: TRBJ2-1
CDR3aa: CSVAILAGGPGWQFF
CDR3nt: TGCAGCGTTGCCATTCTAGCGGGAGGGCCCGGTTGGCAGTTCTTC

abundance: many
v_gene: TRBV7-2
d_gene: TRBD2
j_gene: TRBJ2-1
CDR3aa: CASSRTSGSWGEQFF
CDR3nt: TGTGCCAGCAGCCGGACTAGCGGGAGTTGGGGTGAGCAGTTCTTC

abundance: many
v_gene: TRBV19
d_gene: TRBD2
j_gene: TRBJ2-5
CDR3aa: CASSISGTREETQYF
CDR3nt: TGTGCCAGTAGTATTTCGGGGACTAGAGAAGAGACCCAGTACTTC

abundance: many
v_gene: TRBV12-3/TRBV12-4
d_gene: TRBD1
j_gene: TRBJ1-1
CDR3aa: CASQGAENTEAFF
CDR3nt: TGTGCCAGTCAGGGGGCCGAGAACACTGAAGCTTTCTTT

abundance: many
v_gene: TRBV18
d_gene: -
j_gene: TRBJ1-2
CDR3aa: CASSPSSATGYGYTF
CDR3nt: TGTGCCAGCTCACCGAGCTCAGCTACAGGCTATGGCTACACCTTC

abundance: many
v_gene: TRBV2
d_gene: -
j_gene: TRBJ2-1
CDR3aa: CASTRLEGNEQFF
CDR3nt: TGTGCCAGCACCCGACTCGAGGGGAATGAGCAGTTCTTC

abundance: few
v_gene: TRBV11-2
d_gene: -
j_gene: TRBJ2-7
CDR3aa: CASSHRLRGSIEQYF
CDR3nt: TGTGCCAGCAGCCACCGGCTCCGGGGTTCCATCGAGCAGTACTTC

abundance: many
v_gene: TRBV5-1
d_gene: -
j_gene: TRBJ2-5
CDR3aa: CASSLTGRQETQYF
CDR3nt: TGCGCCAGCAGCTTGACAGGGCGGCAGGAGACCCAGTACTTC

abundance: -
v_gene: TRBV18
d_gene: TRBD1
j_gene: TRBJ2-2
CDR3aa: CASSPTGQGDTGELFF
CDR3nt: TGTGCCAGCTCACCTACGGGACAGGGGGATACCGGGGAGCTGTTTTTT